This T cell receptor beta chain was observed in a study of OX40 agonist ivuxolimab in advanced cancers. The data were produced by immunoSEQ multiplex PCR, yet TCRdb's version contains in-frame clones alone and is incomplete. The sample yields over 15,000 clones, 90% seen once. Study conclusions and caveats: Low normalized T-cell clonal expansion was also seen in some nonresponders.

This clone was seen once. Its specificity is unknown. The sequence was collected from an adult with an advanced solid tumor such as melanoma, head and neck, liver or kidney cancer. This material consisted of CD4+ or CD8+ T cells sorted from blood, taken in a trial of the OX40 agonist ivuxolimab.

DNA for the CDR3: TGTGCCAGCAGCGCCGGGACTAGCGGCCTTTACGAGCAGTACTTC. Amino acids: CASSAGTSGLYEQYF. The rearrangement joins TRBV9 to TRBJ2-7; 11 bases agree with TRBD2. V was pared by 3 bases and J by 4 bases, with 6 bases of the junction left unmatched. Germline-derived CDR1 and CDR2 are SGDLS and YYNGEE. The CDR3 is 15 residues long.